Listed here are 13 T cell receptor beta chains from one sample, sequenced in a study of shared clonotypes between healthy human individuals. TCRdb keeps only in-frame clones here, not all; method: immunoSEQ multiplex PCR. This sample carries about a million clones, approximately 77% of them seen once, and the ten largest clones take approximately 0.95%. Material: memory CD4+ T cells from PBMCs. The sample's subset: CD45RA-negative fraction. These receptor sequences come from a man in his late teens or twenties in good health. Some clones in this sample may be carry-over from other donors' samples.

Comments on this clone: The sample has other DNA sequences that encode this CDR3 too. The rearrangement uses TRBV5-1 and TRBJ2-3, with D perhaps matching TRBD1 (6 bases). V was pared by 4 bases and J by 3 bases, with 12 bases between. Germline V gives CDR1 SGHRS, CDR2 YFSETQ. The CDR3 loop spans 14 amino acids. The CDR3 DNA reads TGCGCCAGCAGCCCAGGACAGCTGACAGATACGCAGTATTTT. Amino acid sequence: CASSPGQLTDTQYF.

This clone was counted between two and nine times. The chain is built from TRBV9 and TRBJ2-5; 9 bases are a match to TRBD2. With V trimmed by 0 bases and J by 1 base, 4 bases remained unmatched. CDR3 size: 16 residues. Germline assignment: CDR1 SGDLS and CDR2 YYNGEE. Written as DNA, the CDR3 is TGTGCCAGCAGCGTAGGGAGTAGCGGGAGCCAAGAGACCCAGTACTTC. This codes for CASSVGSSGSQETQYF.

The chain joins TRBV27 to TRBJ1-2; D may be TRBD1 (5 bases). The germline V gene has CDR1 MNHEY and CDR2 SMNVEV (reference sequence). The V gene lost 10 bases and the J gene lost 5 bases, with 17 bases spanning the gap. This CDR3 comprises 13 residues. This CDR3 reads CATSTGGVYGYTF. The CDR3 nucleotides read TGTGCCACCTCGACGGGGGGAGTATATGGCTACACCTTC.

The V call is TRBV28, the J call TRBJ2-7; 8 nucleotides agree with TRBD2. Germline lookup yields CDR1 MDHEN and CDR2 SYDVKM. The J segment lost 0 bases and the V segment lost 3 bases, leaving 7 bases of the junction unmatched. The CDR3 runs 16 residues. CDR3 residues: CASSFTLAGLSYEQYF. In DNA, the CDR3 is TGTGCCAGCAGTTTCACTCTAGCGGGCCTCTCCTACGAGCAGTACTTC.

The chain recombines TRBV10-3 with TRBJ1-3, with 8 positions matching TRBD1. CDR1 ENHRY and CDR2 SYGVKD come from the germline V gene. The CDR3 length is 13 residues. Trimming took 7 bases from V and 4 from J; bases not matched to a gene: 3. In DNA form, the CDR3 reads TGTGCCATCAAGGACAGGGACGGAAACACCATATATTTT. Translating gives CAIKDRDGNTIYF.

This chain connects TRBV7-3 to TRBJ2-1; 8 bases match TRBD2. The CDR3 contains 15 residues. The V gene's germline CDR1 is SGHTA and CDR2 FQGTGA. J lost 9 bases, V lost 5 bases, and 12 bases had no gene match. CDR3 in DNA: TGTGCCAGCAGCCTCGAGCCAGCGGGAGTCGGTGAGCAGTTCTTC. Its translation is CASSLEPAGVGEQFF. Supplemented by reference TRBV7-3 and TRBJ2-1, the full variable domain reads GAGVSQTPSNKVTEKGKYVELRCDPISGHTALYWYRQSLGQGPEFLIYFQGTGAADDSGLPNDRFFAVRPEGSVSTLKIQRTERGDSAVYLCASSLEPAGVGEQFFGPGTRLTVL.

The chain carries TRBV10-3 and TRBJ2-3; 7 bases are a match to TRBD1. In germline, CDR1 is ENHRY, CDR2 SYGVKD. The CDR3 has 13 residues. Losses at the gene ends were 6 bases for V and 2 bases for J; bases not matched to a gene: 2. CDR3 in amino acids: CAISGQATDTQYF. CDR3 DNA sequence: TGTGCCATCAGCGGACAGGCCACAGATACGCAGTATTTT.

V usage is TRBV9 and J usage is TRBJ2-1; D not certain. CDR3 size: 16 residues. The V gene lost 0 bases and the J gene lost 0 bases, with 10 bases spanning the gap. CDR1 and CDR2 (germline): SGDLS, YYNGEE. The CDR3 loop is CASSVGAMSSYNEQFF. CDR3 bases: TGTGCCAGCAGCGTAGGGGCTATGAGCTCCTACAATGAGCAGTTCTTC.

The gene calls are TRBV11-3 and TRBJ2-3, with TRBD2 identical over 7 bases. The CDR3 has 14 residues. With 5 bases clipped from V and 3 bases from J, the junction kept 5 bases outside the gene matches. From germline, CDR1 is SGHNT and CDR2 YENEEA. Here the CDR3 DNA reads TGTGCCAGCAGCCGGGTGGGGGGGACAGATACGCAGTATTTT. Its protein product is CASSRVGGTDTQYF.

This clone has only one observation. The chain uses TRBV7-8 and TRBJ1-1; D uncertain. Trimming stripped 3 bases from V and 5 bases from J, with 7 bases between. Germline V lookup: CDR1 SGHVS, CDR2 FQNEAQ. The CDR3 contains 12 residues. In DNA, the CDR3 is TGTGCCAGCAGCTTCTGGCAGACTGAAGCTTTCTTT. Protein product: CASSFWQTEAFF. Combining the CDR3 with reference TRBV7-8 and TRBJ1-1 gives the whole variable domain GAGVSQSPRYKVAKRGQDVALRCDPISGHVSLFWYQQALGQGPEFLTYFQNEAQLDKSGLPSDRFFAERPEGSVSTLKIQRTQQEDSAVYLCASSFWQTEAFFGQGTRLTVV.

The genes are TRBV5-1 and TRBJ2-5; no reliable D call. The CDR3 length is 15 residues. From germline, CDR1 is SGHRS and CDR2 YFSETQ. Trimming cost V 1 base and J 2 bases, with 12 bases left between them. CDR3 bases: TGCGCCAGCAGCTTGTTAGGGTCCCGGCAAGAGACCCAGTACTTC. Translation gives CASSLLGSRQETQYF.

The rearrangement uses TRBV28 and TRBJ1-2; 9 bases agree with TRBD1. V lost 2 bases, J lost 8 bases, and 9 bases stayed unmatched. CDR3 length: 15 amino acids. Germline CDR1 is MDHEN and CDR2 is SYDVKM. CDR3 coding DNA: TGTGCCAGCAGTTTAAGGACAGGGGTCGCGAGGGGCTACACCTTC. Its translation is CASSLRTGVARGYTF.

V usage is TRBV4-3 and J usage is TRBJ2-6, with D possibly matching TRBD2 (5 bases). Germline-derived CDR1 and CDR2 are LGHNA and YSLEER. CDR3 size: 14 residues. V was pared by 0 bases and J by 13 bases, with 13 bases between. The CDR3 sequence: CASSQEWSGSVLTF. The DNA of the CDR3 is TGCGCCAGCAGCCAAGAGTGGAGCGGCTCTGTCCTGACTTTC.